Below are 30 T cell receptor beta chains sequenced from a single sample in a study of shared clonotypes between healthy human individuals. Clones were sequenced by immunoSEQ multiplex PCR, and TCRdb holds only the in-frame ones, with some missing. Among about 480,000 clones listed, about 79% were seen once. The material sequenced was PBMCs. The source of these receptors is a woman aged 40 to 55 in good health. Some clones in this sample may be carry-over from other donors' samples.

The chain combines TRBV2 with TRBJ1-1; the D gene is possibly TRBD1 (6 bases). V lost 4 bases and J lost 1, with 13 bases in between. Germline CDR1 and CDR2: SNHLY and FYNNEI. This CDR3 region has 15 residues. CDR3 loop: CASSVSRGWNTEAFF. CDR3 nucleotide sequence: TGTGCCAGCAGTGTATCCAGGGGCTGGAACACTGAAGCTTTCTTT.

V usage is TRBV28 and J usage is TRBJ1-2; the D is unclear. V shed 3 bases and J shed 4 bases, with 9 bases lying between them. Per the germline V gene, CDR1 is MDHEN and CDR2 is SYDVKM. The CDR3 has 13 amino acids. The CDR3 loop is CASSLSSVYGYTF. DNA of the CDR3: TGTGCCAGCAGTTTGAGCAGTGTCTATGGCTACACCTTC.

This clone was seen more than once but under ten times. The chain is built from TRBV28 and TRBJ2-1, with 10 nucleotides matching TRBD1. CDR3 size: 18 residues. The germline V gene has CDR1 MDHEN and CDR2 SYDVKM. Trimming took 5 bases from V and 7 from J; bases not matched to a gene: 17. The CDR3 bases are TGTGCCAGCAGTCCCACCGGATATGACAGGGGGCTTACTAATGAGCAGTTCTTC. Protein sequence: CASSPTGYDRGLTNEQFF.

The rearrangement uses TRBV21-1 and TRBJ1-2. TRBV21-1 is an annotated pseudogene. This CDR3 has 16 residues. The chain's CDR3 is CASSKERAYSEVGYTF. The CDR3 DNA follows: TGTGCCAGCAGCAAAGAGAGGGCCTACTCCGAGGTGGGCTACACCTTC.

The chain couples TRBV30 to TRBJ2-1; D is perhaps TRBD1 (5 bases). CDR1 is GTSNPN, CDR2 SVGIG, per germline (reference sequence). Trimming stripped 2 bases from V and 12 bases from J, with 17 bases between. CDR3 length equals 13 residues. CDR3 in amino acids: CAWSTQGVEWQFF. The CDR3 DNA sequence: TGTGCCTGGAGTACCCAAGGGGTCGAGTGGCAGTTCTTC.

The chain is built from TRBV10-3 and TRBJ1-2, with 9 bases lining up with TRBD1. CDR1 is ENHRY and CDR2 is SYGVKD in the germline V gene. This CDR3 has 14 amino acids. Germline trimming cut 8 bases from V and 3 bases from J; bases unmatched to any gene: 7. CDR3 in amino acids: CAIGGQGSDYGYTF. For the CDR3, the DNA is TGTGCCATCGGAGGACAGGGGTCTGACTATGGCTACACCTTC.

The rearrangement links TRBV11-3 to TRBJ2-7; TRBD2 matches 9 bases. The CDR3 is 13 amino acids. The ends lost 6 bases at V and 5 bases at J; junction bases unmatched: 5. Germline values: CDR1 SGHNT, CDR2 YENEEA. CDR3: CASRSGRSHEQYF. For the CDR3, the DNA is TGTGCCAGCAGGAGCGGGAGGTCCCACGAGCAGTACTTC. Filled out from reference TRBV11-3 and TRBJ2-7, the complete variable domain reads EAGVVQSPRYKIIEKKQPVAFWCNPISGHNTLYWYLQNLGQGPELLIRYENEEAVDDSQLPKDRFSAERLKGVDSTLKIQPAELGDSAVYLCASRSGRSHEQYFGPGTRLTVT.

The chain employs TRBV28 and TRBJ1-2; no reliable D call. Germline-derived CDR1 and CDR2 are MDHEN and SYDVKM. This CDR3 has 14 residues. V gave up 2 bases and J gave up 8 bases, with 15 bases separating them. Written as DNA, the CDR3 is TGTGCCAGCAGTTTAAACGGGCTGGCGAGGGGCTACACCTTC. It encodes CASSLNGLARGYTF.

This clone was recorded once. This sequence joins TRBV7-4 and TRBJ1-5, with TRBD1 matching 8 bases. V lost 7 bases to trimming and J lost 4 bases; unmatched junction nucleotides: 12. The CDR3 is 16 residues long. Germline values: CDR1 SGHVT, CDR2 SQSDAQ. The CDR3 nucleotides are TGTGCCAGCACACGTAGGGACAGGCCTGAGAATCAGCCCCAGCATTTT. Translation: CASTRRDRPENQPQHF. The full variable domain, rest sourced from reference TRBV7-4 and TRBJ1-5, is GAGVSQSPRYKVAKRGRDVALRCDSISGHVTLYWYRQTLGQGSEVLTYSQSDAQRDKSGRPSGRFSAERPERSVSTLKIQRTEQGDSAVYLCASTRRDRPENQPQHFGDGTRLSIL.

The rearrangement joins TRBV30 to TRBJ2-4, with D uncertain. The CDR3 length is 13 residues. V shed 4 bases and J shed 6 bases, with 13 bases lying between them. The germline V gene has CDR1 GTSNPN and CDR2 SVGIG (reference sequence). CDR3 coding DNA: TGTGCCTGGACCAAGGGAAGGCCAAACATTCAGTACTTC. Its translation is CAWTKGRPNIQYF.

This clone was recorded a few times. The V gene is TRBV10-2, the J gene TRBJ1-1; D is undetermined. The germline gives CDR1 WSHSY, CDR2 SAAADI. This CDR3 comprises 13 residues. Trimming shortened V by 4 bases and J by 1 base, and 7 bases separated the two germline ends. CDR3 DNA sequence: TGCGCCAGCAGTGTCACCGCGAACACTGAAGCTTTCTTT. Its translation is CASSVTANTEAFF.

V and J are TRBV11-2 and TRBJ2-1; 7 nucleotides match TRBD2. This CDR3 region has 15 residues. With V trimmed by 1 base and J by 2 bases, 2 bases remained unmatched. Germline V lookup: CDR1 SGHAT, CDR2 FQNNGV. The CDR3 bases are TGTGCCAGCAGCTTAGTGGGGACTACCTACAATGAGCAGTTCTTC. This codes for CASSLVGTTYNEQFF. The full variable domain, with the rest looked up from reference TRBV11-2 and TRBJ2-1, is EAGVAQSPRYKIIEKRQSVAFWCNPISGHATLYWYQQILGQGPKLLIQFQNNGVVDDSQLPKDRFSAERLKGVDSTLKIQPAKLEDSAVYLCASSLVGTTYNEQFFGPGTRLTVL.

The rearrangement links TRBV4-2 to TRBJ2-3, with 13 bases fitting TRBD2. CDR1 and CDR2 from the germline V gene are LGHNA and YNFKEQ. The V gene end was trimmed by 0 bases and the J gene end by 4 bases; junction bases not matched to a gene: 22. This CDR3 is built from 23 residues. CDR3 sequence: CASSQDPGTTSGRAEIFADTQYF. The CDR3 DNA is TGTGCCAGCAGCCAAGATCCCGGCACTACTAGCGGGAGGGCCGAGATTTTCGCAGATACGCAGTATTTT.

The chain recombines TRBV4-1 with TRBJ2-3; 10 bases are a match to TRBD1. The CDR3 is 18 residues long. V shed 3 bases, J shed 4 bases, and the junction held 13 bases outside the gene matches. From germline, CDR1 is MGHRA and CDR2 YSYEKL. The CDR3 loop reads CASSHRPGQGPGADTQYF. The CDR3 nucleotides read TGCGCCAGCAGCCACCGACCGGGACAGGGGCCTGGAGCAGATACGCAGTATTTT.

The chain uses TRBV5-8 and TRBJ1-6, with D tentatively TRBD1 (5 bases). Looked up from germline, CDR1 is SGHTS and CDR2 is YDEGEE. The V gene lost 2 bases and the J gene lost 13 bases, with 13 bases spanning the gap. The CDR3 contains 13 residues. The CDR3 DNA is TGTGCCAGCAGCTTTAGAGGGGTCGGGCCCCTCCACTTT. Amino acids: CASSFRGVGPLHF.

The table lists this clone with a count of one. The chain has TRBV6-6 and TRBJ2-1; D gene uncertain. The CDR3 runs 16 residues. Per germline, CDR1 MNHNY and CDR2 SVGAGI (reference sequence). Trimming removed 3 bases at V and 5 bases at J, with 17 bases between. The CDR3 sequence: CASSYGSTQFNNEQFF. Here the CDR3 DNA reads TGTGCCAGCAGTTATGGAAGTACCCAATTTAACAATGAGCAGTTCTTC.

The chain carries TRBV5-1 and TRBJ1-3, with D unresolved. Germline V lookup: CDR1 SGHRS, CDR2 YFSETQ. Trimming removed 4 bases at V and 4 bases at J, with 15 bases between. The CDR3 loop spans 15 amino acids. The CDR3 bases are TGCGCCAGCAGCGAGGCGGACGGGAGAGGAAACACCATATATTTT. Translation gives CASSEADGRGNTIYF.

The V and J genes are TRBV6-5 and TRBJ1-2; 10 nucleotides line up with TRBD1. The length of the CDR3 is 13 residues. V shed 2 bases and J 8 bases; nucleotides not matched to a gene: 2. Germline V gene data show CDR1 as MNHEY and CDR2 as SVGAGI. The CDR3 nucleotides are TGTGCCAGCAGTTACGGACAGGGGGTAGGCTACACCTTC. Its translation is CASSYGQGVGYTF.

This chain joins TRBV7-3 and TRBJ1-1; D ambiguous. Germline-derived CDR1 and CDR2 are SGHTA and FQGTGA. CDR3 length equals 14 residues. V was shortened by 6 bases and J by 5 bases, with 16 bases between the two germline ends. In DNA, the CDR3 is TGTGCCAGCAGGCCAAGTGCGGTGGGGACTGAAGCTTTCTTT. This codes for CASRPSAVGTEAFF.

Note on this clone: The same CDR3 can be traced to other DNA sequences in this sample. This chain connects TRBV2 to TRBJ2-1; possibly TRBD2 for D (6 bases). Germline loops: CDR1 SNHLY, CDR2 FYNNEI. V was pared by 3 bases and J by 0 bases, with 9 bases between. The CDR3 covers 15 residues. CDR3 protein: CASSEAGSSYNEQFF. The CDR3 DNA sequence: TGTGCCAGCAGTGAGGCGGGGAGCTCCTACAATGAGCAGTTCTTC. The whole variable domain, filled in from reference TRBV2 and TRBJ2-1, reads EPEVTQTPSHQVTQMGQEVILRCVPISNHLYFYWYRQILGQKVEFLVSFYNNEISEKSEIFDDQFSVERPDGSNFTLKIRSTKLEDSAMYFCASSEAGSSYNEQFFGPGTRLTVL.

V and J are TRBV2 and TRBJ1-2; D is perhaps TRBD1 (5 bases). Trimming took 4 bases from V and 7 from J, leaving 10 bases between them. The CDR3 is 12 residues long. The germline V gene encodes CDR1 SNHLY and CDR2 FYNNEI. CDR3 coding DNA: TGTGCCAGCAGTGTGGGGACGGGTGGCTACACCTTC. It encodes CASSVGTGGYTF.

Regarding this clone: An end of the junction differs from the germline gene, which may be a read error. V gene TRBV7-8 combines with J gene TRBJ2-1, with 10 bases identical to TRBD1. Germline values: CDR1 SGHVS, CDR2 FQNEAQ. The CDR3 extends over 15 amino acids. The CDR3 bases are TGTGCCAGCGGCTTGACCGGGACAGGGGCGTGGAGGCTGTTCTTC. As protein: CASGLTGTGAWRLFF. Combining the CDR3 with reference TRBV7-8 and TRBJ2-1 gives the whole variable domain GAGVSQSPRYKVAKRGQDVALRCDPISGHVSLFWYQQALGQGPEFLTYFQNEAQLDKSGLPSDRFFAERPEGSVSTLKIQRTQQEDSAVYLCASGLTGTGAWRLFFGPGTRLTVL.

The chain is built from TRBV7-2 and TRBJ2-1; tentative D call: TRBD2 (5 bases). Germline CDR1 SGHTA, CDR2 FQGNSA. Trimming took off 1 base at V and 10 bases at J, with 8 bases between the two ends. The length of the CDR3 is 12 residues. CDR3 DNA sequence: TGTGCCAGCAGCTTAGGTCTAGCCGAGCAGTTCTTC. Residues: CASSLGLAEQFF.

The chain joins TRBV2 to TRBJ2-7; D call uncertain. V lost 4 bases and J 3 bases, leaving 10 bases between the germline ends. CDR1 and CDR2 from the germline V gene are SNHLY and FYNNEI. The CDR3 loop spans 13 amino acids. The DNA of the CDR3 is TGTGCCAGCAGTGTAGGTAGAGGCTACGAGCAGTACTTC. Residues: CASSVGRGYEQYF.

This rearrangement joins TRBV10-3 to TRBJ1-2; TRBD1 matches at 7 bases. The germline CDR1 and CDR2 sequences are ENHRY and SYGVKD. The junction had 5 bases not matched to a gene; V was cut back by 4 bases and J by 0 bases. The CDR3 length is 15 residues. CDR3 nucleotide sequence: TGTGCCATCAGTGGGGGGACAGAACCTAACTATGGCTACACCTTC. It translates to CAISGGTEPNYGYTF.

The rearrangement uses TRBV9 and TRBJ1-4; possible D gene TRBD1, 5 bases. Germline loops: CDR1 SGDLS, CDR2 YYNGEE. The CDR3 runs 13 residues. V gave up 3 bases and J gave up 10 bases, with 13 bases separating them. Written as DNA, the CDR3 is TGTGCCAGCAGCGAGGGGCAGGGTGCAAAACTGTTTTTT. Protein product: CASSEGQGAKLFF.

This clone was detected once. The CDR3: CASSLLGEETYGYTF. CDR3 in DNA: TGTGCCAGCAGCCTCCTAGGGGAGGAAACCTATGGCTACACCTTC. This rearrangement joins TRBV7-9 to TRBJ1-2; D may be TRBD1 (5 bases). The CDR3 runs 15 residues. From germline, CDR1 is SEHNR and CDR2 FQNEAQ (reference sequence). The germline V and J ends were trimmed by 5 bases and 4 bases, with 17 bases remaining between them.

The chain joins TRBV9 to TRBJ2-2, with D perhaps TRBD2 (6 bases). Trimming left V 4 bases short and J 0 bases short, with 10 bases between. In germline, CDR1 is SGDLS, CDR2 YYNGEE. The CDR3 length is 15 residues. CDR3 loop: CASSPRLANTGELFF. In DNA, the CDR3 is TGTGCCAGCAGCCCCAGACTAGCGAACACCGGGGAGCTGTTTTTT.

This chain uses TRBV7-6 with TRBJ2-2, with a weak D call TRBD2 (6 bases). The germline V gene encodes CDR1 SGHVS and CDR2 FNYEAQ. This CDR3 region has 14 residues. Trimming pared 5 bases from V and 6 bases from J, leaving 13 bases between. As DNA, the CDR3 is TGTGCCAGCAGCGTGAGGTCGGGGGCCGGGGAGCTGTTTTTT. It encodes CASSVRSGAGELFF.

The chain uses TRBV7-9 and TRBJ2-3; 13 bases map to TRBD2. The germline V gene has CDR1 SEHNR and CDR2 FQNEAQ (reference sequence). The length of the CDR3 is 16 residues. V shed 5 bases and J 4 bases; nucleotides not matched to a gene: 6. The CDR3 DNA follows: TGTGCCAGCAGCCCCGGACTAGCGGGAGAGCCAGATACGCAGTATTTT. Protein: CASSPGLAGEPDTQYF.